A single sample is the source of the 31 T cell receptor beta chains below, sequenced in a study of blood T cell repertoires in COVID-19. Sequenced by immunoSEQ multiplex PCR; TCRdb stores in-frame clones only, minus some. The sample has 350,000 or so clones, roughly 90% seen once; the top ten hold approximately 18%. Sequenced input: PBMCs or T cells enriched from blood (not recorded which). These TCRs come from a woman younger than 45 who had recovered from COVID-19.

The sample holds a few counts of this clone. V gene TRBV30 combines with J gene TRBJ1-1; TRBD1 matches 7 bases. The CDR3 runs 12 residues. CDR1 is GTSNPN, CDR2 SVGIG, per germline (reference sequence). V lost 2 bases to trimming and J lost 6 bases; unmatched junction nucleotides: 3. CDR3 in amino acids: CAWSIQGSEAFF. CDR3 DNA sequence: TGTGCCTGGAGTATACAGGGGTCTGAAGCTTTCTTT.

This sequence joins TRBV9 and TRBJ2-5; 11 bases line up with TRBD2. The CDR3 runs 17 residues. Germline lookup yields CDR1 SGDLS and CDR2 YYNGEE. The V and J ends lost 0 bases and 5 bases, in that order; junction bases with no gene match: 9. CDR3 protein: CASSVEVGTSGDETQYF. The CDR3 nucleotides read TGTGCCAGCAGCGTAGAGGTGGGGACTAGCGGCGATGAGACCCAGTACTTC.

The gene calls are TRBV7-9 and TRBJ2-7; the match to TRBD2 covers 11 bases. CDR3 length equals 19 residues. After removal of 0 bases from V and 4 bases from J, the junction contained 14 bases not matched to a gene. Germline lookup yields CDR1 SEHNR and CDR2 FQNEAQ (reference sequence). The CDR3 is CASSLAFGTSGSVAYEQYF. The CDR3 region has the DNA TGTGCCAGCAGCTTAGCGTTCGGCACTAGCGGGAGTGTGGCATACGAGCAGTACTTC.

The genes are TRBV6-5 and TRBJ1-2, with D possibly TRBD1 on 5 matching bases. V dropped 10 bases and J dropped 4 bases, with 22 bases sitting between them. CDR3 length: 15 residues. Germline-derived CDR1 and CDR2 are MNHEY and SVGAGI. This chain's CDR3 is CATGLTAGQGYGYTF. The CDR3, as DNA: TGTGCCACCGGCCTGACTGCAGGGCAGGGCTATGGCTACACCTTC.

The V call is TRBV6-1, the J call TRBJ1-2, with 8 bases lining up with TRBD1. V lost 2 bases to trimming and J lost 11 bases; unmatched junction nucleotides: 10. The CDR3 runs to 14 residues. Germline V gene lookup returns CDR1 MNHNS and CDR2 SASEGT. The CDR3: CASSESGRGPLYTF. CDR3 bases: TGTGCCAGCAGTGAATCGGGCAGGGGGCCCCTTTACACCTTC.

The genes are TRBV7-2 and TRBJ2-1, with TRBD2 identical over 7 bases. Germline values: CDR1 SGHTA, CDR2 FQGNSA. V was clipped by 1 base and J by 3 bases; unmatched bases: 6. The CDR3 length is 16 residues. The CDR3 here is CASSLGDGGGYNEQFF. Here the CDR3 DNA reads TGTGCCAGCAGCTTAGGGGACGGCGGGGGCTACAATGAGCAGTTCTTC.

The V call is TRBV27, the J call TRBJ1-3; the match to TRBD1 covers 9 bases. Germline V gene data show CDR1 as MNHEY and CDR2 as SMNVEV (reference sequence). After removal of 1 base from V and 0 bases from J, the junction contained 4 bases not matched to a gene. This CDR3 contains 17 residues. The CDR3 nucleotides read TGTGCCAGCAGTTTATTGGGACAGGGATTCTCTGGAAACACCATATATTTT. Amino acids: CASSLLGQGFSGNTIYF.

This rearrangement joins TRBV11-2 to TRBJ2-7; the match to TRBD2 covers 13 bases. The germline gives CDR1 SGHAT, CDR2 FQNNGV. This CDR3 spans 18 amino acids. V lost 1 base and J lost 0; bases outside the gene matches: 6. CDR3 in amino acids: CASSLVGLAGVPSYEQYF. The CDR3 DNA follows: TGTGCCAGCAGCTTAGTAGGACTAGCGGGAGTACCCTCCTACGAGCAGTACTTC.

This chain links TRBV28 with TRBJ1-6, with 7 nucleotides matching TRBD1. This CDR3 contains 15 residues. V lost 5 bases and J lost 6; bases outside the gene matches: 7. Germline V lookup: CDR1 MDHEN, CDR2 SYDVKM. CDR3 protein: CASSVGGTVNSPLHF. The DNA for the CDR3 is TGTGCCAGCAGTGTAGGAGGGACAGTTAATTCACCCCTCCACTTT.

The chain combines TRBV4-3 with TRBJ2-3, with D possibly being TRBD1 (5 bases). V lost 0 bases and J lost 5, with 12 bases in between. Germline lookup yields CDR1 LGHNA and CDR2 YSLEER. The CDR3 is 15 amino acids. The CDR3 DNA sequence: TGCGCCAGCAGCCAAGAGGGGCCCCTCGGAGATACGCAGTATTTT. Translation gives CASSQEGPLGDTQYF.

This chain joins TRBV5-6 and TRBJ2-1; no definite D call. The germline CDR1 and CDR2 sequences are SGHDT and YYEEEE. This CDR3 contains 13 residues. V lost 4 bases and J lost 6, with 11 bases in between. Here the CDR3 reads CASSLVSGNEQFF. The CDR3 DNA follows: TGTGCCAGCAGCCTGGTCTCGGGCAATGAGCAGTTCTTC. Variable domain in full (rest from reference TRBV5-6 and TRBJ2-1): DAGVTQSPTHLIKTRGQQVTLRCSPKSGHDTVSWYQQALGQGPQFIFQYYEEEERQRGNFPDRFSGHQFPNYSSELNVNALLLGDSALYLCASSLVSGNEQFFGPGTRLTVL.

This chain joins TRBV29-1 and TRBJ1-1, with TRBD1 as a possible D gene (6 bases). The V and J ends lost 7 bases and 5 bases respectively, with 17 bases between them. Germline V gene sequence: CDR1 SQVTM, CDR2 ANQGSEA. The CDR3 has 13 residues. The chain's CDR3 is CSGITGRGTEAFF. The DNA of the CDR3 is TGCAGCGGGATCACAGGGAGAGGGACTGAAGCTTTCTTT.

The chain employs TRBV6-5 and TRBJ2-7, with 8 bases identical to TRBD1. The junction had 7 bases not matched to a gene; V was cut back by 6 bases and J by 3 bases. Germline assignment: CDR1 MNHEY and CDR2 SVGAGI. CDR3 length: 14 residues. CDR3 region: CASSGRQGIYEQYF. CDR3 nucleotide sequence: TGTGCCAGCAGCGGTAGACAGGGGATCTACGAGCAGTACTTC.

The gene calls are TRBV7-6 and TRBJ1-5; no reliable D call. Trimming took off 1 base at V and 0 bases at J, with 19 bases between the two ends. This CDR3 spans 19 amino acids. The V gene's germline CDR1 is SGHVS and CDR2 FNYEAQ. The CDR3, as DNA: TGTGCCAGCAGCTTAGGGTCCCCAGAAGGAGTATATAGCAATCAGCCCCAGCATTTT. Amino acid sequence: CASSLGSPEGVYSNQPQHF.

The chain links TRBV4-2 to TRBJ1-1, with D uncertain. Deletions cut 1 base from V and 1 base from J, with 7 bases between. This CDR3 is 14 amino acids long. Germline V gene sequence: CDR1 LGHNA, CDR2 YNFKEQ. The CDR3 is CASSQGAANTEAFF. In nucleotides, the CDR3 is TGTGCCAGCAGCCAAGGGGCAGCGAACACTGAAGCTTTCTTT.

This rearrangement joins TRBV19 to TRBJ1-5, with D tentatively TRBD1 (6 bases). V dropped 10 bases and J dropped 5 bases, with 21 bases sitting between them. The germline V gene has CDR1 LNHDA and CDR2 SQIVND (reference sequence). This CDR3 is 15 amino acids long. CDR3 sequence: CATQSGEGRYQPQHF. The CDR3 DNA reads as TGTGCCACCCAGTCAGGGGAGGGCCGGTATCAGCCCCAGCATTTT.

J is TRBJ1-2 and V is TRBV30; the D is unclear. The V and J ends lost 3 bases and 2 bases respectively, with 13 bases between them. The CDR3 has 14 residues. Germline assignment: CDR1 GTSNPN and CDR2 SVGIG (reference sequence). CDR3 bases: TGTGCCTGGAGCAGAACCGGGTTCAACTATGGCTACACCTTC. Residues: CAWSRTGFNYGYTF. Complete variable domain (other parts from reference TRBV30 and TRBJ1-2): SQTIHQWPATLVQPVGSPLSLECTVEGTSNPNLYWYRQAAGRGLQLLFYSVGIGQISSEVPQNLSASRPQDRQFILSSKKLLLSDSGFYLCAWSRTGFNYGYTFGSGTRLTVV.

V is TRBV29-1 and J is TRBJ1-4; D unclear. The CDR3 is 12 residues long. Germline loops: CDR1 SQVTM, CDR2 ANQGSEA. V lost 7 bases to trimming and J lost 4 bases, with 10 bases between them. The CDR3 region has the DNA TGCAGCGGCGGTCAGATTAATGAAAAACTGTTTTTT. It is translated as CSGGQINEKLFF.

J is TRBJ2-1 and V is TRBV4-3, with 7 bases matching TRBD2. The CDR3 length is 15 residues. The trim removed 0 bases at V and 8 bases at J, leaving 7 bases unmatched. CDR1 is LGHNA, CDR2 YSLEER, per germline. The CDR3 region is CASSQDHQGGYEQFF. CDR3 sequence (DNA): TGCGCCAGCAGCCAAGATCATCAGGGAGGGTATGAGCAGTTCTTC.

This chain uses TRBV19 with TRBJ2-7, with D possibly being TRBD2 (6 bases). The CDR3 is 15 residues long. The germline gives CDR1 LNHDA, CDR2 SQIVND (reference sequence). V was trimmed by 3 bases and J by 4 bases, leaving 16 bases between them. The CDR3 DNA reads TGTGCCAGTAGTATTCAACCGGGACTGAGTTACGAGCAGTACTTC. It translates to CASSIQPGLSYEQYF.

V and J are TRBV5-1 and TRBJ2-7; tentative D call: TRBD2 (6 bases). V was shortened by 1 base and J by 5 bases, with 13 bases between the two germline ends. Germline-derived CDR1 and CDR2 are SGHRS and YFSETQ. The CDR3 has 14 residues. CDR3 amino acids: CASSLSGVIDEQYF. Written as DNA, the CDR3 is TGCGCCAGCAGCTTGTCGGGAGTGATTGACGAGCAGTACTTC. The variable domain in full, completed from reference TRBV5-1 and TRBJ2-7, reads KAGVTQTPRYLIKTRGQQVTLSCSPISGHRSVSWYQQTPGQGLQFLFEYFSETQRNKGNFPGRFSGRQFSNSRSEMNVSTLELGDSALYLCASSLSGVIDEQYFGPGTRLTVT.

The V gene is TRBV7-2, the J gene TRBJ2-1, with TRBD2 matching over 12 bases. This CDR3 contains 16 residues. Looked up from germline, CDR1 is SGHTA and CDR2 is FQGNSA. Trimming took 6 bases from V and 5 from J; bases not matched to a gene: 8. The CDR3 DNA follows: TGTGCCAGCAGTTCTAGCGGGGGGGCCAGTCACAATGAGCAGTTCTTC. It yields the protein CASSSSGGASHNEQFF.

The V call is TRBV9, the J call TRBJ2-3, with D tentatively TRBD2 (6 bases). The CDR3 has 15 residues. Between the trimmed V and J ends, which lost 3 bases and 3 bases, there was a span of 14 bases. Germline V gene sequence: CDR1 SGDLS, CDR2 YYNGEE. CDR3 residues: CASSEGLGTTDTQYF. In DNA, the CDR3 is TGTGCCAGCAGCGAGGGACTCGGCACGACAGATACGCAGTATTTT.

The chain joins TRBV3-1 (or the pseudogene TRBV3-2) to TRBJ2-1, with 11 bases fitting TRBD2. The CDR3 spans 16 residues. J gave up 4 bases and V 3 bases, and 5 bases lay outside the gene matches. From germline, CDR1 is LGHDT and CDR2 YNNKEL (reference sequence). The CDR3 DNA reads TGTGCCAGCAGCCACAAGAGGACTAGCGGGTACAATGAGCAGTTCTTC. Protein product: CASSHKRTSGYNEQFF.

This clone has more than one count but fewer than ten. The V gene is TRBV30, the J gene TRBJ2-1; 9 bases map to TRBD1. The CDR3 runs 13 residues. The germline CDR1 and CDR2 sequences are GTSNPN and SVGIG (reference sequence). The junction had 8 bases not matched to a gene; V was cut back by 4 bases and J by 10 bases. Written as DNA, the CDR3 is TGTGCCTGGACAAAAGACAGGGGGGGGGAGCAGTTCTTC. Translated, it gives CAWTKDRGGEQFF. The full variable domain, in which reference TRBV30 and TRBJ2-1 provide the parts outside the CDR3, is SQTIHQWPATLVQPVGSPLSLECTVEGTSNPNLYWYRQAAGRGLQLLFYSVGIGQISSEVPQNLSASRPQDRQFILSSKKLLLSDSGFYLCAWTKDRGGEQFFGPGTRLTVL.

The chain recombines TRBV27 with TRBJ1-5, with D unclear. The germline V and J ends were trimmed by 6 bases and 3 bases, with 12 bases remaining between them. This CDR3 is built from 14 residues. Germline CDR1 MNHEY, CDR2 SMNVEV (reference sequence). CDR3 loop: CASRPRLYNQPQHF. The DNA of the CDR3 is TGTGCCAGCAGGCCGAGGTTATACAATCAGCCCCAGCATTTT.

The chain is built from TRBV28 and TRBJ2-7; D might be TRBD2 (5 bases). The V end lost 3 bases, the J end lost 6 bases, and 18 bases lay between the germline ends. Germline V gene lookup returns CDR1 MDHEN and CDR2 SYDVKM. The CDR3 sequence is 15 residues long. The CDR3 protein is CASSLGGPSPFEQYF. In DNA form, the CDR3 reads TGTGCCAGCAGTTTGGGCGGGCCCTCGCCCTTCGAGCAGTACTTC.

This clone was recorded once. V and J are TRBV19 and TRBJ1-2; D gene uncertain. The ends were cut back, 4 bases at V and 1 base at J, with 7 bases in the middle. Per germline, CDR1 LNHDA and CDR2 SQIVND (reference sequence). The CDR3 length is 13 residues. CDR3 protein: CASSNGLNYGYTF. The CDR3 nucleotides read TGTGCCAGTAGTAACGGTCTTAACTATGGCTACACCTTC.

V is TRBV3-1 (or the pseudogene TRBV3-2) and J is TRBJ2-5, with TRBD2 identical over 11 bases. The V gene end was trimmed by 0 bases and the J gene end by 4 bases; junction bases not matched to a gene: 4. The CDR3 runs to 16 residues. Germline V gene sequence: CDR1 LGHDT, CDR2 YNNKEL (reference sequence). The CDR3 sequence is CASSQDSGRGAETQYF. The CDR3 region has the DNA TGTGCCAGCAGCCAAGATAGCGGGAGGGGGGCAGAGACCCAGTACTTC.

The genes are TRBV28 and TRBJ1-2; no firm D call. This CDR3 is built from 13 residues. Germline assignment: CDR1 MDHEN and CDR2 SYDVKM. The germline V and J ends were trimmed by 2 bases and 8 bases, with 12 bases remaining between them. CDR3 in DNA: TGTGCCAGCAGTTTACAACAGCTGATGGGCTACACCTTC. Translating it yields CASSLQQLMGYTF.

The chain has TRBV28 and TRBJ1-5; maybe TRBD1 (5 bases). The CDR3 contains 16 residues. Germline V gene lookup returns CDR1 MDHEN and CDR2 SYDVKM. The V gene lost 6 bases and the J gene lost 0 bases, with 15 bases spanning the gap. CDR3 residues: CASSTQQVLSNQPQHF. DNA for the CDR3: TGTGCCAGCAGCACCCAACAGGTACTTAGCAATCAGCCCCAGCATTTT.